The 23 T cell receptor beta chains presented below share a single source sample, sequenced in a study of read filtering for tumor transcriptome and immune sequencing. Molecular barcoded adaptors covering alpha/delta and beta/gamma chains were used on around 370 ng RNA. MiXCR, run by TCRdb on the reads, gives a single entry per CDR3 protein. The sample gives roughly 130,000 distinct CDR3 sequences, 10% to 15% of which show up once; about 10% is in the top ten. The sample consisted of a population of CD138-negative cells sorted from bone marrow. The source of these receptors is a donor aged 40 or older with multiple myeloma.

This clonotype has at least ten counts. This chain joins TRBV7-2 and TRBJ1-4; D gene unclear. This CDR3 spans 12 amino acids. Germline CDR1 and CDR2: SGHTA and FQGNSA. Trimming took off 3 bases at V and 8 bases at J, with 7 bases between the two ends. The CDR3 DNA sequence: TGTGCCAGCAGCTTGGATCTAGAAAAACTGTTTTTT. The encoded protein is CASSLDLEKLFF. Using reference TRBV7-2 and TRBJ1-4 for the parts outside the CDR3, the full variable domain is GAGVSQSPSNKVTEKGKDVELRCDPISGHTALYWYRQSLGQGLEFLIYFQGNSAPDKSGLPSDRFSAERTGGSVSTLTIQRTQQEDSAVYLCASSLDLEKLFFGSGTQLSVL.

This rearrangement joins TRBV20-1 to TRBJ1-2; D is unclear. Trimming left V 0 bases short and J 7 bases short, with 9 bases between. Germline loops: CDR1 DFQATT, CDR2 SNEGSKA (reference sequence). This CDR3 has 12 residues. The CDR3 loop is CSARDSGLGYTF. Written as DNA, the CDR3 is TGCAGTGCTAGAGATTCCGGGCTTGGCTACACCTTC.

Ten or more counts support this clonotype. This chain links TRBV29-1 with TRBJ1-1; no clear D gene. The CDR3 runs to 13 residues. Germline CDR1 and CDR2: SQVTM and ANQGSEA. The V gene lost 8 bases and the J gene lost 0 bases, with 13 bases spanning the gap. CDR3 region: CSTIGDMNTEAFF. The CDR3 DNA sequence: TGCAGCACAATAGGCGATATGAACACTGAAGCTTTCTTT.

CDR3 nucleotide sequence: TGTGCCAGCAGCTTAACCCTTGGGACTGGACAAGAGACCCAGTACTTC. Protein sequence: CASSLTLGTGQETQYF. The genes are TRBV7-2 and TRBJ2-5; TRBD2 might be the D (6 bases). CDR3 length equals 16 residues. Germline assignment: CDR1 SGHTA and CDR2 FQGNSA. The V end was cut by 2 bases, the J end by 2 bases, with 15 bases between.

This clonotype was observed at least ten times. This chain joins TRBV2 and TRBJ1-5; no firm D call. The CDR3 loop spans 12 amino acids. Germline V gene sequence: CDR1 SNHLY, CDR2 FYNNEI. V lost 7 bases, J lost 5 bases, and 9 bases lay in between. The chain's CDR3 is CASNGMDQPQHF. The CDR3 nucleotides are TGTGCCAGCAATGGTATGGATCAGCCCCAGCATTTT.

Note on this clonotype: This likely traces to a read error, being one base from a far larger clone. The rearrangement links TRBV11-3 to TRBJ2-1, with 8 positions matching TRBD2. The CDR3 runs to 15 residues. Germline CDR1 SGHNT, CDR2 YENEEA. The CDR3 DNA is TGTGCCAGCAGCTTTACGGGACTAGAGAGCAATGTGCAGTTCTTC. This translates into CASSFTGLESNVQFF.

The V and J genes are TRBV7-2 and TRBJ1-1, with a tentative D call TRBD1 (6 bases). Looked up from germline, CDR1 is SGHTA and CDR2 is FQGNSA. With 8 bases removed from V and 6 bases from J, the gap between germline ends came to 28 bases. The length of the CDR3 is 17 residues. Here the CDR3 DNA reads TGTGCCAGCCGACCGCAGGGAACAGGGCTATTGTTCGCTGAAGCTTTCTTT. Protein product: CASRPQGTGLLFAEAFF.

This chain connects TRBV5-5 to TRBJ2-5, with D perhaps matching TRBD1 (5 bases). With 4 bases removed from V and 1 base from J, the gap between germline ends came to 11 bases. This CDR3 spans 14 amino acids. The germline gives CDR1 SGHKS, CDR2 YYEKEE (reference sequence). The CDR3 region is CASSPGHRQETQYF. In DNA form, the CDR3 reads TGTGCCAGCAGCCCTGGACACCGCCAAGAGACCCAGTACTTC.

Note on this clonotype: A read error is possible here, since a much larger clone lies one base away. This chain joins TRBV29-1 and TRBJ2-3; D perhaps matches TRBD2 (7 bases). Per germline, CDR1 SQVTM and CDR2 ANQGSEA. This CDR3 is 15 amino acids long. The V end lost 7 bases, the J end lost 5 bases, and 22 bases lay between the germline ends. CDR3 in DNA: TGCAGCGCGGGGGAGGGACAAAGCTTCATAGATACGCAGTATTTT. Translated: CSAGEGQSFIDTQYF.

This chain connects TRBV4-2 to TRBJ2-2; D gene ambiguous. Looked up from germline, CDR1 is LGHNA and CDR2 is YNFKEQ. This CDR3 comprises 15 residues. V shed 0 bases and J shed 5 bases, with 10 bases lying between them. The CDR3 DNA reads TGTGCCAGCAGCCAAGATCTCCCCGAAACCGGGGAGCTGTTTTTT. Translating it yields CASSQDLPETGELFF.

In the case of this clonotype: A much bigger clone sits one base away, suggesting this may be a read error. The J gene is TRBJ2-1, the V gene TRBV7-2; weak D call: TRBD2 (6 bases). The CDR3 runs to 13 residues. Per the germline V gene, CDR1 is SGHTA and CDR2 is FQGNSA. The CDR3 DNA reads TGTGCCAGCAGCTCGGGGGTATACAATGAGCAGTCCTTC. Its translation: CASSSGVYNEQSF.

This clonotype was detected many times. The chain links TRBV7-8 to TRBJ2-7; either TRBD1 or TRBD2 may supply D (5 bases each). This CDR3 region has 14 residues. The germline CDR1 and CDR2 sequences are SGHVS and FQNEAQ. Deletions cut 5 bases from V and 6 bases from J, with 17 bases between. CDR3 bases: TGTGCCAGCAGCATTCACTCCGCCGGGGCCGAGCAGTACTTC. Translating it yields CASSIHSAGAEQYF.

In this sample, this clonotype turned up many times. The chain joins TRBV7-9 to TRBJ2-2, with 9 bases matching TRBD2. The CDR3 length is 19 residues. V was clipped by 5 bases and J by 5 bases; unmatched bases: 18. Germline CDR1 reads SEHNR; CDR2 reads FQNEAQ (reference sequence). The CDR3 protein is CASSPARLAEGLLTGELFF. Here the CDR3 DNA reads TGTGCCAGCAGCCCGGCCCGACTAGCGGAGGGGCTTTTGACCGGGGAGCTGTTTTTT. Full variable domain (rest looked up from reference TRBV7-9 and TRBJ2-2): DTGVSQNPRHKITKRGQNVTFRCDPISEHNRLYWYRQTLGQGPEFLTYFQNEAQLEKSRLLSDRFSAERPKGSFSTLEIQRTEQGDSAMYLCASSPARLAEGLLTGELFFGEGSRLTVL.

This clonotype has ten or more counts. The rearrangement joins TRBV29-1 to TRBJ2-5; 8 nucleotides align to TRBD2. The germline V gene encodes CDR1 SQVTM and CDR2 ANQGSEA. J lost 7 bases, V lost 3 bases, and 7 bases had no gene match. This CDR3 is built from 13 residues. DNA for the CDR3: TGCAGCGTTGAGGGTACTAGCGGTGGGACCCAGTACTTC. Amino acid sequence: CSVEGTSGGTQYF.

In its sample, this clonotype was seen many times. Given the absence of the conserved phenylalanine or tryptophan at the CDR3 end, a read error is likely. This chain joins TRBV29-1 and TRBJ2-1; D is perhaps TRBD1 or TRBD2 (6 bases each). Germline assignment: CDR1 SQVTM and CDR2 ANQGSEA. The length of the CDR3 is 14 residues. V lost 7 bases to trimming and J lost 0 bases, with 13 bases between them. DNA of the CDR3: TGCAGCGCGCCGCGGGACAACTCCTACAATGAGCAGTTCCTC. Translated, it gives CSAPRDNSYNEQFL.

The rearrangement joins TRBV24-1 to TRBJ2-5; TRBD1 matches 9 bases. CDR1 and CDR2 (germline): KGHDR, SFDVKD. The CDR3 has 16 amino acids. V was pared by 2 bases and J by 7 bases, with 10 bases of the junction left unmatched. This CDR3 reads CATSDSPGQGSVTQYF. The CDR3 DNA is TGTGCCACCAGTGATTCGCCGGGACAGGGATCAGTGACCCAGTACTTC.

Only one count was recorded for this clonotype. It may be a read error: a sequence one base away is much more abundant. The chain employs TRBV28 and TRBJ2-7, with D hard to call. The CDR3 runs to 11 residues. Germline V gene sequence: CDR1 MDHEN, CDR2 SYDVKM. The ends were cut back, 4 bases at V and 3 bases at J, with 4 bases in the middle. The CDR3 reads CASSCDYEQYF. CDR3 nucleotides: TGTGCCAGCAGTTGTGACTACGAGCAGTACTTC.

Many counts were recorded for this clonotype. This rearrangement joins TRBV7-2 to TRBJ2-3; D is possibly TRBD2 (6 bases). CDR3 length: 16 residues. The germline V and J ends were trimmed by 2 bases and 3 bases, with 15 bases remaining between them. The germline V gene encodes CDR1 SGHTA and CDR2 FQGNSA. CDR3 DNA: TGTGCCAGCAGCTTATGGGGCGGGATTACTACAGATACGCAGTATTTT. Translation gives CASSLWGGITTDTQYF.

This clonotype was found once. This clone may be a read error of a much larger clone one base away. The CDR3, as DNA: TGTGCCAGTAGTATTTTGGGGGCCAATGGGCAGTTCTTC. Translation gives CASSILGANGQFF. The chain has TRBV19 and TRBJ2-1; a weak D match, TRBD1 (6 bases). The CDR3 length is 13 residues. The germline V gene encodes CDR1 LNHDA and CDR2 SQIVND (reference sequence).

This clonotype was seen repeatedly, ten times or more. This chain connects TRBV14 to TRBJ2-2; no clear D. From germline, CDR1 is SGHDN and CDR2 FVKESK. Trimming took off 3 bases at V and 3 bases at J, with 8 bases between the two ends. This CDR3 is built from 14 residues. The DNA for the CDR3 is TGTGCCAGCAGCCAGGTACTATACACCGGGGAGCTGTTTTTT. Its translation is CASSQVLYTGELFF.

In this sample, this clonotype turned up a few times. This chain uses TRBV12-3 or TRBV12-4 with TRBJ2-2, with TRBD2 as a possible D gene (5 bases). The V gene lost 5 bases and the J gene lost 5 bases, with 12 bases spanning the gap. The CDR3 sequence is 14 residues long. CDR3 nucleotides: TGTGCCAGCAGTCCTACCCCGGGGACCGGGGAGCTGTTTTTT. This gives the protein CASSPTPGTGELFF.

This clonotype has a count of ten or more. V and J are TRBV28 and TRBJ1-1, with D possibly TRBD1 on 6 matching bases. The ends were cut back, 8 bases at V and 0 bases at J, with 19 bases in the middle. Germline CDR1 MDHEN, CDR2 SYDVKM. This CDR3 region has 16 residues. The chain's CDR3 is CASPDGQPDMNTEAFF. CDR3 nucleotides: TGTGCCAGCCCAGATGGACAGCCCGATATGAACACTGAAGCTTTCTTT. Full variable domain (missing parts from reference TRBV28 and TRBJ1-1): DVKVTQSSRYLVKRTGEKVFLECVQDMDHENMFWYRQDPGLGLRLIYFSYDVKMKEKGDIPEGYSVSREKKERFSLILESASTNQTSMYLCASPDGQPDMNTEAFFGQGTRLTVV.

The table lists this clonotype with many counts. The chain links TRBV19 to TRBJ1-5; D is uncertain. CDR3 size: 13 residues. Trimming removed 1 base at V and 4 bases at J, with 5 bases between. Germline CDR1 is LNHDA and CDR2 is SQIVND (reference sequence). CDR3 in DNA: TGTGCCAGTAGTATAGCAGTGAATCAGCCCCAGCATTTT. Its protein product is CASSIAVNQPQHF.